The 16 T cell receptor beta chains listed next were all sequenced from one sample in a study of CD8 T cells in ankylosing spondylitis. From the 5' RACE reads, TCRdb called clonotypes with MiXCR, one entry per CDR3 protein. The table has some 130,000 distinct CDR3 sequences, about an eighth seen once; the top ten hold roughly 4.5%. Sequenced input: blood, either unsorted or a sorted T cell fraction (not recorded which). These receptors originate from a female donor with ankylosing spondylitis or in good health (not recorded which).

This clonotype occurred a few times. This sequence joins TRBV29-1 and TRBJ1-6; a weak D match, TRBD1 (5 bases). The V and J ends lost 6 bases and 7 bases respectively, with 16 bases between them. The CDR3 extends over 14 amino acids. CDR1 is SQVTM, CDR2 ANQGSEA, per germline. CDR3 bases: TGCAGCGTGCGTGCCCAGGGAGACAATTCACCCCTCCACTTT. It yields the protein CSVRAQGDNSPLHF.

This clonotype appeared many times. The rearrangement links TRBV5-1 to TRBJ2-3; no reliable D call. CDR1 is SGHRS, CDR2 YFSETQ, per germline. The CDR3 sequence is 11 residues long. V lost 3 bases and J 5 bases, leaving 4 bases between the germline ends. Written as DNA, the CDR3 is TGCGCCAGCAGCTCACAAGATACGCAGTATTTT. Translating gives CASSSQDTQYF.

This clonotype was seen repeatedly, ten times or more. The rearrangement uses TRBV21-1 and TRBJ2-1. TRBV21-1 is recorded as a pseudogene. The CDR3 consists of 17 residues. The CDR3 coding sequence is TGTGCCAGCCTAAACCTACGAGGTGGTCTCAGGCGTAATGAGCAGTTCTTC. This codes for CASLNLRGGLRRNEQFF.

This clonotype was recorded many times. The chain recombines TRBV30 with TRBJ1-4, with D unresolved. The CDR3 sequence is 13 residues long. Trimming pared 2 bases from V and 2 bases from J, leaving 6 bases between. Per the germline V gene, CDR1 is GTSNPN and CDR2 is SVGIG (reference sequence). The CDR3 bases are TGTGCCTGGAGTCTGGATACTAATGAAAAACTGTTTTTT. Translating gives CAWSLDTNEKLFF.

This clonotype occurred many times. The V and J genes are TRBV11-2 and TRBJ1-2; 9 bases map to TRBD1. Germline V gene sequence: CDR1 SGHAT, CDR2 FQNNGV. The CDR3 runs to 15 residues. The trim removed 6 bases at V and 7 bases at J, leaving 12 bases unmatched. In nucleotides, the CDR3 is TGTGCCAGCAGTCCAACAGGGGGCGAGATTTTTGGCTACACCTTC. Translated: CASSPTGGEIFGYTF.

This clonotype has at least ten counts. The rearrangement links TRBV20-1 to TRBJ1-4; weak D call: TRBD1 (5 bases). This CDR3 spans 14 amino acids. CDR1 and CDR2 (germline): DFQATT, SNEGSKA (reference sequence). V shed 3 bases and J shed 7 bases, with 15 bases lying between them. CDR3 amino acids: CSARRGTAGEKLFF. Written as DNA, the CDR3 is TGCAGTGCTAGGAGGGGCACCGCCGGTGAAAAACTGTTTTTT.

This clonotype was seen repeatedly, ten times or more. The chain is built from TRBV18 and TRBJ1-2; 7 bases agree with TRBD1. Germline V gene sequence: CDR1 KGHSH, CDR2 LQKENI. This CDR3 has 13 amino acids. The ends lost 8 bases at V and 4 bases at J; junction bases unmatched: 7. CDR3 nucleotide sequence: TGTGCCAGCACCAACCGGGACAGCTATGGCTACACCTTC. Encoded protein: CASTNRDSYGYTF.

This clonotype has just a few counts. The chain couples TRBV18 to TRBJ1-5, with 9 bases identical to TRBD1. CDR3 length: 15 residues. The V gene's germline CDR1 is KGHSH and CDR2 LQKENI. V lost 3 bases, J lost 6 bases, and 6 bases stayed unmatched. CDR3 region: CASSPRTGDGQPQHF. The CDR3 DNA sequence: TGTGCCAGCTCACCTCGGACAGGGGATGGTCAGCCCCAGCATTTT.

A remark on this clonotype: Relative to the germline gene, one junction end is altered; a read error may explain this. This chain connects TRBV7-2 to TRBJ1-2; D gene uncertain. CDR3 length: 12 residues. Germline V gene lookup returns CDR1 SGHTA and CDR2 FQGNSA. The CDR3 sequence is CASSFPNYDYTF. Here the CDR3 DNA reads TGTGCCAGCAGCTTTCCTAACTATGACTACACCTTC.

This clonotype was recorded many times. The chain carries TRBV18 and TRBJ2-5, with TRBD1 matching over 11 bases. Germline-derived CDR1 and CDR2 are KGHSH and LQKENI. Trimming removed 5 bases from V and 5 bases from J; junction bases left unmatched: 13. The CDR3 runs 17 residues. CDR3 sequence (DNA): TGTGCCAGCTCATCCGCCGGGACAGGGGGATCAAGGGAGACCCAGTACTTC. Amino acid sequence: CASSSAGTGGSRETQYF.

The table lists this clonotype with many counts. The genes are TRBV2 and TRBJ2-5; tentative D call: TRBD1 (5 bases). The length of the CDR3 is 14 residues. The germline CDR1 and CDR2 sequences are SNHLY and FYNNEI. Trimming stripped 8 bases from V and 3 bases from J, with 16 bases between. The CDR3 DNA follows: TGTGCCAGCTTACGGGCAGGACAAAAAGAGACCCAGTACTTC. This gives the protein CASLRAGQKETQYF.

The sample holds many counts of this clonotype. The chain is built from TRBV6-1 and TRBJ2-1; D remains unclear. Germline V gene data show CDR1 as MNHNS and CDR2 as SASEGT. The V end lost 5 bases, the J end lost 7 bases, and 12 bases lay between the germline ends. CDR3 length: 13 amino acids. The CDR3 DNA reads as TGTGCCAGCAGTCCTTACAGTGGGAATGAGCAGTTCTTC. The encoded protein is CASSPYSGNEQFF.

The V gene is TRBV7-6, the J gene TRBJ1-1; the match to TRBD1 covers 7 bases. This CDR3 comprises 15 residues. Trimming took 2 bases from V and 5 from J; bases not matched to a gene: 8. The germline CDR1 and CDR2 sequences are SGHVS and FNYEAQ. In DNA form, the CDR3 reads TGTGCCAGCAGCTTAAGAGGGACAGAGGTTACTGAAGCTTTCTTT. The encoded protein is CASSLRGTEVTEAFF. Based on the CDR3 plus reference TRBV7-6 and TRBJ1-1, the full variable domain is GAGVSQSPRYKVTKRGQDVALRCDPISGHVSLYWYRQALGQGPEFLTYFNYEAQQDKSGLPNDRFSAERPEGSISTLTIQRTEQRDSAMYRCASSLRGTEVTEAFFGQGTRLTVV.

This clonotype was counted at least ten times. The gene calls are TRBV5-1 and TRBJ1-1; TRBD1 is a possible D gene (6 bases). Trimming removed 2 bases from V and 0 bases from J, with 8 bases in between. This CDR3 has 14 amino acids. Per germline, CDR1 SGHRS and CDR2 YFSETQ. The CDR3 region has the DNA TGCGCCAGCAGCTTATGGGGGCTGAACACTGAAGCTTTCTTT. Its protein product is CASSLWGLNTEAFF.

In its sample, this clonotype was seen many times. J is TRBJ1-1 and V is TRBV28; TRBD1 agrees at 7 bases. The length of the CDR3 is 13 residues. The junction had 8 bases not matched to a gene; V was cut back by 9 bases and J by 4 bases. Germline V gene data show CDR1 as MDHEN and CDR2 as SYDVKM. The CDR3 is CASTTGFGTEAFF. In DNA form, the CDR3 reads TGTGCCAGTACGACAGGGTTTGGCACTGAAGCTTTCTTT.

At least ten counts were recorded for this clonotype. This chain uses TRBV25-1 with TRBJ2-7; 11 bases align to TRBD1. In germline, CDR1 is MGHDK, CDR2 SYGVNS. This CDR3 contains 14 residues. The trim removed 6 bases at V and 4 bases at J, leaving 5 bases unmatched. The CDR3 loop is CASRRTGGGYEQYF. As DNA, the CDR3 is TGTGCCAGCAGAAGGACAGGGGGCGGATACGAGCAGTACTTC.